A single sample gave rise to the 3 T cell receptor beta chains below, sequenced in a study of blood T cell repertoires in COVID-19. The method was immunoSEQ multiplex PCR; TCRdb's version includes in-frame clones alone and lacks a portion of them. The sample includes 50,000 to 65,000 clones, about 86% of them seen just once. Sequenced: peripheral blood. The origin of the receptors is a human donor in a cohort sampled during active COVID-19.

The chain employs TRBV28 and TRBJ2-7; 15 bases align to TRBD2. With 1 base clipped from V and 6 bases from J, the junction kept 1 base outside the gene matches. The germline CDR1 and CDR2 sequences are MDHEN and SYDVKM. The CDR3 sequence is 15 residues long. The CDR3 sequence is CASSLSGLAGGEQYF. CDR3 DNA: TGTGCCAGCAGTTTATCGGGACTAGCGGGAGGCGAGCAGTACTTC.

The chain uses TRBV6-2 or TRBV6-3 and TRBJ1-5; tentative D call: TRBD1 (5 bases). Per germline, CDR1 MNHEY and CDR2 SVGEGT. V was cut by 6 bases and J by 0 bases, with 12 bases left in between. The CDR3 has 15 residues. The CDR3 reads CASSRGDYSNQPQHF. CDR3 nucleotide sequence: TGTGCCAGCAGCCGAGGGGACTATAGCAATCAGCCCCAGCATTTT.

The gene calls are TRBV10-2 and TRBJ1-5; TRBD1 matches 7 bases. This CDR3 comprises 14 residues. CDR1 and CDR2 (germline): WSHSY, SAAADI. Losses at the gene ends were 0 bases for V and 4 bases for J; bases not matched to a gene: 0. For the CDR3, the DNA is TGCGCCAGCAGTGAGTCGGACAGGAATCAGCCCCAGCATTTT. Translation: CASSESDRNQPQHF.